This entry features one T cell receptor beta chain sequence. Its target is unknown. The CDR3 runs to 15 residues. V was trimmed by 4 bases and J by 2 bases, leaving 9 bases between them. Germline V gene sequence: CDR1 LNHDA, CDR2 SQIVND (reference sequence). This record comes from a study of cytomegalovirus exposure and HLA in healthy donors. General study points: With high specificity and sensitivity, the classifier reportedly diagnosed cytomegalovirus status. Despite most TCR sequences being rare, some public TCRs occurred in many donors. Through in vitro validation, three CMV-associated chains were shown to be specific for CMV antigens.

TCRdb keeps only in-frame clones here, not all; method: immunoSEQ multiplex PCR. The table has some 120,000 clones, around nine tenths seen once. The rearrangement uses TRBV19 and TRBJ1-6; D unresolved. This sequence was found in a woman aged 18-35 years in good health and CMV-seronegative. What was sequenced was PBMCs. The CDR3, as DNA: TGTGCCAGTAGTACTGGTGCTACCTATAATTCACCCCTCCACTTT. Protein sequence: CASSTGATYNSPLHF.